These 24 T cell receptor beta chains share one sample of origin, sequenced in a study of blood T cells in healthy people across ages. Sample-barcoded 5' priming and a J-beta primer mix drove a second PCR of about 6 to 11 cycles. TCRdb re-derived calls from the 5' RACE reads in MiXCR, one entry per CDR3 protein. The data contain about 1.5 million distinct CDR3 sequences, approximately 42% of them singletons. What was sequenced was blood. The receptor set was obtained from a young woman in good health.

V usage is TRBV7-8 and J usage is TRBJ1-2; 7 bases align to TRBD1. V was pared by 4 bases and J by 6 bases, with 8 bases of the junction left unmatched. CDR3 length: 14 residues. Germline CDR1 reads SGHVS; CDR2 reads FQNEAQ. In DNA, the CDR3 is TGTGCCAGCAGCTCACAGGGGCTTGAGGATGGCTACACCTTC. This translates into CASSSQGLEDGYTF.

This clonotype was detected only a few times. DNA of the CDR3: TGTGCCAGCAGCGGCCGGGGACAGTACAATGAGCAGTTCTTC. Its translation: CASSGRGQYNEQFF. The chain is built from TRBV13 and TRBJ2-1; TRBD1 matches 7 bases. The J segment lost 4 bases and the V segment lost 5 bases, leaving 5 bases of the junction unmatched. The CDR3 covers 14 residues. Germline CDR1 and CDR2: PRHDT and FYEKMQ (reference sequence).

This clonotype was observed a few times. The chain uses TRBV4-3 and TRBJ2-7, with D perhaps TRBD2 (5 bases). This CDR3 has 14 residues. Germline assignment: CDR1 LGHNA and CDR2 YSLEER. V was cut by 4 bases and J by 6 bases, with 16 bases left in between. The CDR3 sequence: CASSPRWELGEQYF. The CDR3 bases are TGCGCCAGCAGCCCGAGGTGGGAGTTGGGCGAGCAGTACTTC.

This chain connects TRBV29-1 to TRBJ2-1, with D possibly being TRBD2 (6 bases). The better agreement between TRBJ2-7 and the DNA end casts doubt on the J call. The V gene's germline CDR1 is SQVTM and CDR2 ANQGSEA. The CDR3 runs 16 residues. The CDR3 is CSVEETTGSSYNEQYF. The CDR3 DNA follows: TGCAGCGTTGAAGAAACCACCGGGAGCTCCTACAATGAGCAGTACTTC.

The V call is TRBV5-1, the J call TRBJ2-7; a weak D match, TRBD1 (6 bases). Germline lookup yields CDR1 SGHRS and CDR2 YFSETQ. Trimming left V 0 bases short and J 3 bases short, with 10 bases between. The CDR3 covers 14 residues. CDR3 DNA sequence: TGCGCCAGCAGCTTGGATATAGGGGGCTACGAGCAGTACTTC. Translation gives CASSLDIGGYEQYF.

The chain links TRBV28 to TRBJ2-2; D ambiguous. The germline CDR1 and CDR2 sequences are MDHEN and SYDVKM. Trimming removed 7 bases from V and 3 bases from J, with 24 bases in between. This CDR3 has 18 amino acids. This CDR3 is CASTRSLSLPKYTGELFF. CDR3 coding DNA: TGTGCCAGCACCCGATCTCTGAGCCTTCCGAAGTACACCGGGGAGCTGTTTTTT. Full variable domain (missing parts from reference TRBV28 and TRBJ2-2): DVKVTQSSRYLVKRTGEKVFLECVQDMDHENMFWYRQDPGLGLRLIYFSYDVKMKEKGDIPEGYSVSREKKERFSLILESASTNQTSMYLCASTRSLSLPKYTGELFFGEGSRLTVL.

V is TRBV27 and J is TRBJ1-2; D is unclear. From germline, CDR1 is MNHEY and CDR2 SMNVEV (reference sequence). Trimming took 5 bases from V and 0 from J, leaving 7 bases between them. The CDR3 covers 13 residues. The CDR3 loop reads CASSQYSNYGYTF. The CDR3 DNA reads as TGTGCCAGCAGTCAATATTCTAACTATGGCTACACCTTC.

This clonotype has just one count. V is TRBV15 and J is TRBJ1-5; a weak D match, TRBD1 (5 bases). Trimming removed 5 bases from V and 6 bases from J, with 17 bases in between. The CDR3 consists of 15 residues. The V gene's germline CDR1 is LNHNV and CDR2 YYDKDF (reference sequence). As DNA, the CDR3 is TGTGCCACCAGCCCACCGGGACCCTCGGGTCAGCCCCAGCATTTT. This gives the protein CATSPPGPSGQPQHF.

The chain joins TRBV7-9 to TRBJ1-4, with D hard to call. There are 16 residues in the CDR3. Trimming pared 5 bases from V and 0 bases from J, leaving 13 bases between. CDR1 SEHNR and CDR2 FQNEAQ come from the germline V gene (reference sequence). The DNA for the CDR3 is TGTGCCAGCAGCCAGAGACCGGTAGCAACTAATGAAAAACTGTTTTTT. It translates to CASSQRPVATNEKLFF.

On this clonotype itself: At one of its ends the junction is not consistent with the germline gene, which may arise from a read error. The V and J genes are TRBV10-3 and TRBJ1-2; TRBD1 agrees at 7 bases. CDR3 size: 13 residues. Germline-derived CDR1 and CDR2 are ENHRY and SYGVKD. The CDR3 sequence is CAVYGTANYGHTF. The CDR3 nucleotides read TGTGCCGTGTATGGGACAGCTAACTATGGCCACACCTTC.

This clonotype came up a few times. The chain employs TRBV4-3 and TRBJ2-5; 10 bases align to TRBD2. Trimming at V came to 1 base and at J to 4 bases, leaving 9 bases not matched to a gene. Germline values: CDR1 LGHNA, CDR2 YSLEER. CDR3 length: 17 residues. The CDR3 sequence: CASSQGVGLAGVETQYF. The CDR3 coding sequence is TGCGCCAGCAGCCAAGGGGTTGGGCTAGCGGGAGTAGAGACCCAGTACTTC.

This clonotype showed up just a few times. The chain is built from TRBV24-1 and TRBJ2-3; the match to TRBD2 covers 7 bases. The CDR3 is 18 residues long. V trimming: 0 bases; J trimming: 5 bases; junction bases outside the gene matches: 13. The germline V gene has CDR1 KGHDR and CDR2 SFDVKD. CDR3 sequence (DNA): TGTGCCACCAGTGATTTGAGGAGGGCGGCCCCGGGGGGAGATACGCAGTATTTT. Its protein product is CATSDLRRAAPGGDTQYF.

The V call is TRBV12-3 or TRBV12-4, the J call TRBJ2-3; 10 bases match TRBD2. Trimming at V came to 5 bases and at J to 4 bases, leaving 9 bases not matched to a gene. The CDR3 consists of 16 residues. The CDR3 nucleotides read TGTGCCAGCAGTCCCCGCGCTAGCGGGGGCGCAGATACGCAGTATTTT. It yields the protein CASSPRASGGADTQYF.

The table lists this clonotype with a few counts. The J gene is TRBJ2-1, the V gene TRBV7-9, with D hard to call. This CDR3 has 12 amino acids. V lost 4 bases and J 12 bases, leaving 13 bases between the germline ends. Germline V gene data show CDR1 as SEHNR and CDR2 as FQNEAQ (reference sequence). CDR3 in DNA: TGTGCCAGCAGCTCCCATAGGGTGGTGCAGTTCTTC. This codes for CASSSHRVVQFF.

The chain combines TRBV6-2 or TRBV6-3 with TRBJ1-5, with D possibly TRBD1 on 5 matching bases. The V gene's germline CDR1 is MNHEY and CDR2 SVGEGT. CDR3 length: 13 residues. V gave up 6 bases and J gave up 6 bases, with 12 bases separating them. Here the CDR3 reads CASRTRAGQPQHF. The CDR3, as DNA: TGTGCCAGCAGAACCAGGGCCGGTCAGCCCCAGCATTTT.

The chain recombines TRBV7-2 with TRBJ2-5, with 7 bases identical to TRBD1. CDR1 is SGHTA and CDR2 is FQGNSA in the germline V gene. V was pared by 5 bases and J by 3 bases, with 9 bases of the junction left unmatched. The CDR3 spans 15 residues. In DNA, the CDR3 is TGTGCCAGCAGCGTACAGGGACAGATCAAAGAGACCCAGTACTTC. It yields the protein CASSVQGQIKETQYF. The full variable domain, with the rest looked up from reference TRBV7-2 and TRBJ2-5, is GAGVSQSPSNKVTEKGKDVELRCDPISGHTALYWYRQSLGQGLEFLIYFQGNSAPDKSGLPSDRFSAERTGGSVSTLTIQRTQQEDSAVYLCASSVQGQIKETQYFGPGTRLLVL.

The CDR3 region has the DNA TGTGCCAGCAGCTTAGGCAGGGTGAACACCGGGGAGCTGTTTTTT. It is translated as CASSLGRVNTGELFF. This chain uses TRBV7-6 with TRBJ2-2; maybe TRBD1 (5 bases). Per germline, CDR1 SGHVS and CDR2 FNYEAQ. The V end was cut by 1 base, the J end by 1 base, with 7 bases between. CDR3 length: 15 amino acids.

In its sample, this clonotype was seen many times. The V call is TRBV20-1, the J call TRBJ1-5; unclear D gene. The CDR3 has 14 residues. Trimming removed 1 base from V and 5 bases from J, with 12 bases in between. The germline V gene has CDR1 DFQATT and CDR2 SNEGSKA (reference sequence). CDR3 loop: CSARGVLGYQPQHF. The CDR3 DNA follows: TGCAGTGCTAGAGGGGTGTTGGGGTATCAGCCCCAGCATTTT.

The rearrangement joins TRBV5-1 to TRBJ2-2; a possible D gene is TRBD2 (6 bases). V dropped 9 bases and J dropped 0 bases, with 18 bases sitting between them. The CDR3 runs to 16 residues. Germline V gene lookup returns CDR1 SGHRS and CDR2 YFSETQ. The CDR3 here is CATRPGTQTNTGELFF. The DNA for the CDR3 is TGCGCCACCCGACCCGGGACTCAGACGAACACCGGGGAGCTGTTTTTT. The full variable domain, in which reference TRBV5-1 and TRBJ2-2 provide the parts outside the CDR3, is KAGVTQTPRYLIKTRGQQVTLSCSPISGHRSVSWYQQTPGQGLQFLFEYFSETQRNKGNFPGRFSGRQFSNSRSEMNVSTLELGDSALYLCATRPGTQTNTGELFFGEGSRLTVL.

This chain connects TRBV14 to TRBJ2-6; no clear D gene. The V and J ends lost 2 bases and 0 bases respectively, with 11 bases between them. There are 17 residues in the CDR3. Germline CDR1 reads SGHDN; CDR2 reads FVKESK. DNA for the CDR3: TGTGCCAGCAGCCAATTTGCGTTTAGCTCTGGGGCCAACGTCCTGACTTTC. Residues: CASSQFAFSSGANVLTF. Using reference TRBV14 and TRBJ2-6 for the parts outside the CDR3, the full variable domain is EAGVTQFPSHSVIEKGQTVTLRCDPISGHDNLYWYRRVMGKEIKFLLHFVKESKQDESGMPNNRFLAERTGGTYSTLKVQPAELEDSGVYFCASSQFAFSSGANVLTFGAGSRLTVL.

This clonotype was seen more than once but under ten times. V usage is TRBV27 and J usage is TRBJ2-7, with D perhaps matching TRBD2 (6 bases). Deletions cut 2 bases from V and 2 bases from J, with 13 bases between. CDR3 length: 15 residues. Germline lookup yields CDR1 MNHEY and CDR2 SMNVEV (reference sequence). CDR3 region: CASSLLATGPYEQYF. As DNA, the CDR3 is TGTGCCAGCAGTTTACTAGCGACGGGACCCTACGAGCAGTACTTC.

Worth noting for this clonotype: The junction does not match germline at one end; this may be a read error. The chain uses TRBV20-1 and TRBJ2-3; 9 nucleotides agree with TRBD1. The CDR3 extends over 13 amino acids. CDR1 is DFQATT and CDR2 is SNEGSKA in the germline V gene (reference sequence). CDR3 sequence reads: CSATGQGKDRQYF. In DNA form, the CDR3 reads TGCAGTGCTACTGGACAGGGGAAAGATAGGCAGTATTTT.

V and J are TRBV4-1 and TRBJ2-1, with D perhaps matching TRBD2 (5 bases). The J call is uncertain, as TRBJ2-7 better fits the DNA end. CDR1 is MGHRA, CDR2 YSYEKL, per germline. CDR3 length: 15 amino acids. Here the CDR3 DNA reads TGCGCCAGCAGCCAAGTTGGAGGTCCCTACAATGAGCAGTACTTC. Translated: CASSQVGGPYNEQYF.

In its sample, this clonotype was seen a few times. V is TRBV27 and J is TRBJ2-7, with TRBD2 matching over 8 bases. V trimming: 3 bases; J trimming: 0 bases; junction bases outside the gene matches: 4. The CDR3 is 15 residues long. Germline CDR1 is MNHEY and CDR2 is SMNVEV (reference sequence). CDR3 DNA sequence: TGTGCCAGCAGTTTCCTGAGCGGGGGCTCCTACGAGCAGTACTTC. Translation gives CASSFLSGGSYEQYF.